A single T cell receptor beta chain is shown here with its context. Its antigen remains unknown. This entry is derived from a study of OX40 agonist ivuxolimab in advanced cancers. Study background: Patients were infused with ivuxolimab every 2 weeks at 0.01 to 10 mg/kg.

Germline V lookup: CDR1 SGHRS, CDR2 YFSETQ. The CDR3 has 15 amino acids. V lost 1 base to trimming and J lost 4 bases, with 14 bases between them. Overall study results and limits: Near-lowest levels of clonal expansion characterized partial responders at 0.1-3.0 mg/kg.

Profiled with immunoSEQ multiplex PCR; TCRdb holds only in-frame clones, not every one. The sample shows roughly 90,000 clones, around 90% of them seen only once. The receptor comes from an adult with an advanced solid tumor such as melanoma, head and neck, liver or kidney cancer. V and J are TRBV5-1 and TRBJ1-2; no clear D. Sequenced material: CD4+ or CD8+ T cells sorted from blood, taken in a trial of the OX40 agonist ivuxolimab. The CDR3 DNA sequence: TGCGCCAGCAGCTTGAATGGGCAGGTGGGCTATGGCTACACCTTC. It codes for CASSLNGQVGYGYTF.